The 5 T cell receptor beta chains in this list originate from one sample, sequenced in a study of vaccination and CD4 T cells after COVID-19. These receptors have no known antigen. Cultured CD4+ T-cell DNA underwent Oncomine TCR Beta short-read sequencing. MiXCR, run by TCRdb on the PCR reads, gives a single entry per CDR3 protein. The sample includes fewer than 20,000 distinct CDR3 sequences, 52% of them seen just once. Treatment specified: roughly ten-day PBMC culture with coronavirus spike peptide pools or control peptides (ViraFEST assay). Sequenced material: CD4+ T cells from blood, cultured in vitro. These TCRs come from a human donor who had recovered from COVID-19.

The chain employs TRBV20-1 and TRBJ1-2, with 7 bases fitting TRBD1. Germline CDR1 DFQATT, CDR2 SNEGSKA (reference sequence). V gave up 7 bases and J gave up 4 bases; unmatched junction bases: 9. This CDR3 is 13 amino acids long. CDR3 sequence: CSGTLGTAYGYTF. The CDR3 region has the DNA TGCAGTGGGACTTTGGGGACAGCCTATGGCTACACCTTC.

A few counts support this clonotype. The chain employs TRBV20-1 and TRBJ2-2; the D call may be TRBD1 or TRBD2 (5 bases each). The germline gives CDR1 DFQATT, CDR2 SNEGSKA (reference sequence). V lost 3 bases and J 6 bases, leaving 14 bases between the germline ends. The CDR3 totals 14 residues. The CDR3 loop is CSARRGVGAGELFF. CDR3 DNA sequence: TGCAGTGCTAGGAGAGGGGTGGGCGCCGGGGAGCTGTTTTTT.

In its sample, this clonotype was seen a few times. The rearrangement joins TRBV20-1 to TRBJ1-3; maybe TRBD1 (6 bases). V lost 5 bases, J lost 2 bases, and 10 bases lay in between. This CDR3 contains 13 residues. CDR1 and CDR2 from the germline V gene are DFQATT and SNEGSKA (reference sequence). The CDR3 DNA reads TGCAGTGCTCCACAGGGAACTGGAAACACCATATATTTT. It yields the protein CSAPQGTGNTIYF.

This clonotype occurred a few times. This rearrangement joins TRBV7-9 to TRBJ2-4, with D perhaps TRBD2 (6 bases). Trimming removed 1 base at V and 4 bases at J, with 14 bases between. Germline assignment: CDR1 SEHNR and CDR2 FQNEAQ (reference sequence). The CDR3 has 16 residues. CDR3 sequence reads: CASSLEEGWTKNIQYF. The CDR3 DNA reads as TGTGCCAGCAGCTTAGAGGAGGGGTGGACAAAAAACATTCAGTACTTC. Drawing the rest from reference TRBV7-9 and TRBJ2-4, the complete variable domain is DTGVSQNPRHKITKRGQNVTFRCDPISEHNRLYWYRQTLGQGPEFLTYFQNEAQLEKSRLLSDRFSAERPKGSFSTLEIQRTEQGDSAMYLCASSLEEGWTKNIQYFGAGTRLSVL.

This clonotype was detected only a few times. This chain joins TRBV18 and TRBJ1-1; the D is unclear. This CDR3 has 15 amino acids. Looked up from germline, CDR1 is KGHSH and CDR2 is LQKENI. Trimming stripped 2 bases from V and 0 bases from J, with 10 bases between. CDR3 sequence reads: CASSPGRGMNTEAFF. The DNA for the CDR3 is TGTGCCAGCTCACCAGGGCGGGGAATGAACACTGAAGCTTTCTTT.